These 22 T cell receptor beta chains came from one sample sequenced in a study of blood T cell repertoires in COVID-19. Only in-frame clones appear in the TCRdb table, and some are missing; sequencing was by immunoSEQ multiplex PCR. The repertoire consists of over 150,000 clones, with around 83% occurring once and the leading ten covering roughly 7%. Material for sequencing was peripheral blood. These TCRs come from a man aged 45-60 years with active or convalescent COVID-19.

The chain is built from TRBV7-8 and TRBJ2-7; 7 bases line up with TRBD1. The germline gives CDR1 SGHVS, CDR2 FQNEAQ. J was trimmed by 2 bases and V by 6 bases; bases with no gene match: 7. The CDR3 loop spans 14 amino acids. CDR3 sequence reads: CASSPRQGPYEQYF. CDR3 nucleotides: TGTGCCAGCAGTCCTAGACAGGGACCCTACGAGCAGTACTTC.

The chain employs TRBV6-2 or TRBV6-3 and TRBJ2-5; TRBD2 aligns across 12 bases. Germline loops: CDR1 MNHEY, CDR2 SVGEGT. The CDR3 has 16 residues. Germline trimming cut 5 bases from V and 1 base from J; bases unmatched to any gene: 5. CDR3 loop: CASSRWTSGAQETQYF. The DNA of the CDR3 is TGTGCCAGCAGTAGGTGGACTAGCGGGGCCCAAGAGACCCAGTACTTC.

The chain carries TRBV15 and TRBJ2-7; 10 bases line up with TRBD2. The CDR3 is 16 residues long. V dropped 0 bases and J dropped 7; count of bases not matched to a gene: 9. From germline, CDR1 is LNHNV and CDR2 YYDKDF (reference sequence). CDR3 in amino acids: CATSRDRAGGPGEQYF. CDR3 DNA sequence: TGTGCCACCAGCAGAGATCGAGCGGGAGGGCCGGGGGAGCAGTACTTC.

Points on this clone: Compared with germline, one end of the junction differs, possibly owing to a read error. The chain employs TRBV7-9 and TRBJ2-3; D remains unclear. The CDR3 extends over 11 amino acids. The V gene's germline CDR1 is SEHNR and CDR2 FQNEAQ (reference sequence). DNA of the CDR3: TGTGCCAGCAGCCCATCACAGAGCCTTCGTTTT. It encodes CASSPSQSLRF.

The gene calls are TRBV4-2 and TRBJ2-3; maybe TRBD1 (6 bases). The ends were cut back, 0 bases at V and 0 bases at J, with 13 bases in the middle. The CDR3 covers 17 residues. Germline CDR1 is LGHNA and CDR2 is YNFKEQ. In nucleotides, the CDR3 is TGTGCCAGCAGCCAAGAGGGCAGGGGATTGAGCACAGATACGCAGTATTTT. It specifies CASSQEGRGLSTDTQYF.

The V call is TRBV4-2, the J call TRBJ2-1, with TRBD2 matching over 9 bases. The J segment lost 5 bases and the V segment lost 1 base, leaving 6 bases of the junction unmatched. The length of the CDR3 is 16 residues. CDR1 LGHNA and CDR2 YNFKEQ come from the germline V gene. This CDR3 reads CASSQGEGLANNEQFF. In DNA form, the CDR3 reads TGTGCCAGCAGCCAAGGCGAGGGACTAGCAAACAATGAGCAGTTCTTC.

The CDR3 loop is CASTLETRYTDTQYF. The CDR3 DNA reads as TGTGCCAGCACCCTCGAGACTAGGTACACAGATACGCAGTATTTT. The chain employs TRBV7-6 and TRBJ2-3; a weak D match, TRBD2 (6 bases). In germline, CDR1 is SGHVS, CDR2 FNYEAQ. Trimming cost V 7 bases and J 2 bases, with 16 bases left between them. This CDR3 is built from 15 residues.

The chain recombines TRBV24-1 with TRBJ2-1, with D tentatively TRBD2 (5 bases). Germline CDR1 and CDR2: KGHDR and SFDVKD. CDR3 length: 15 amino acids. V lost 4 bases to trimming and J lost 2 bases, with 11 bases between them. CDR3 DNA sequence: TGTGCCACCAGTGACCCGGGGATGGCCTACAATGAGCAGTTCTTC. This encodes CATSDPGMAYNEQFF.

There are a few counts of this clone. CDR3 loop: CASSTGQGGGTQYF. The CDR3 DNA reads TGCGCCAGCAGCACCGGACAGGGCGGGGGAACCCAGTACTTC. The V and J genes are TRBV5-1 and TRBJ2-5; a possible D gene is TRBD1 (8 bases). V was pared by 4 bases and J by 8 bases, with 18 bases between. Germline V gene sequence: CDR1 SGHRS, CDR2 YFSETQ. CDR3 length: 14 amino acids. Using reference TRBV5-1 and TRBJ2-5 for the parts outside the CDR3, the full variable domain is KAGVTQTPRYLIKTRGQQVTLSCSPISGHRSVSWYQQTPGQGLQFLFEYFSETQRNKGNFPGRFSGRQFSNSRSEMNVSTLELGDSALYLCASSTGQGGGTQYFGPGTRLLVL.

In DNA form, the CDR3 reads TGTGCCAGCAGCTGGGACAGGGGTGTATCCCTCCACTTT. Amino acids: CASSWDRGVSLHF. This sequence joins TRBV27 and TRBJ1-6; 10 nucleotides agree with TRBD1. This CDR3 has 13 residues. V lost 6 bases, J lost 14 bases, and 7 bases stayed unmatched. Germline assignment: CDR1 MNHEY and CDR2 SMNVEV (reference sequence).

The V call is TRBV19, the J call TRBJ2-1; tentative D call: TRBD1 (8 bases). This CDR3 contains 15 residues. The germline V gene encodes CDR1 LNHDA and CDR2 SQIVND (reference sequence). Trimming removed 8 bases at V and 8 bases at J, with 22 bases between. CDR3 protein: CASSPDRGGFDEQFF. The DNA for the CDR3 is TGTGCCAGTTCTCCAGACAGGGGAGGGTTTGATGAGCAGTTCTTC.

The rearrangement links TRBV30 to TRBJ2-1, with 8 positions matching TRBD2. There are 14 residues in the CDR3. CDR1 and CDR2 from the germline V gene are GTSNPN and SVGIG (reference sequence). With 5 bases clipped from V and 7 bases from J, the junction kept 10 bases outside the gene matches. CDR3 sequence reads: CAWYLAGGRNEQFF. CDR3 bases: TGTGCCTGGTACCTAGCGGGTGGTCGGAATGAGCAGTTCTTC.

V is TRBV5-1 and J is TRBJ2-5, with D possibly being TRBD2 (6 bases). V was clipped by 0 bases and J by 2 bases, with 14 bases between them. There are 16 residues in the CDR3. CDR1 SGHRS and CDR2 YFSETQ come from the germline V gene. CDR3 bases: TGCGCCAGCAGCTTGGTGGTCAGTGCGGGGCAAGAGACCCAGTACTTC. Its protein is CASSLVVSAGQETQYF.

The CDR3 DNA reads TGTGCCACCAGTGATTCCGACCCCTTGACAAGGGTTGGAAGCGGGAGAAGTTTAATAGATACGCAGTATTTT. Translating gives CATSDSDPLTRVGSGRSLIDTQYF. The chain links TRBV24-1 to TRBJ2-3; TRBD2 aligns across 8 bases. Germline lookup yields CDR1 KGHDR and CDR2 SFDVKD. After removal of 2 bases from V and 5 bases from J, the junction contained 32 bases not matched to a gene. There are 24 residues in the CDR3.

The gene calls are TRBV29-1 and TRBJ2-5, with 7 bases identical to TRBD1. Germline trimming cut 6 bases from V and 1 base from J; bases unmatched to any gene: 2. CDR3 length: 12 amino acids. Looked up from germline, CDR1 is SQVTM and CDR2 is ANQGSEA. The CDR3 loop is CSVAGGQETQYF. In nucleotides, the CDR3 is TGCAGCGTCGCAGGGGGCCAAGAGACCCAGTACTTC.

Points on this clone: The sample contains more than one DNA sequence encoding this CDR3. The chain uses TRBV30 and TRBJ1-2, with no clear D. V was pared by 3 bases and J by 0 bases, with 11 bases between. The length of the CDR3 is 14 residues. In germline, CDR1 is GTSNPN, CDR2 SVGIG (reference sequence). CDR3 protein: CAWSGEASNYGYTF. CDR3 nucleotides: TGTGCCTGGAGCGGAGAGGCCTCTAACTATGGCTACACCTTC.

The V gene is TRBV5-6, the J gene TRBJ1-3, with 9 bases lining up with TRBD1. The length of the CDR3 is 19 residues. Germline loops: CDR1 SGHDT, CDR2 YYEEEE. Unmatched junction bases numbered 16, after V lost 4 bases and J lost 2 bases. The CDR3 DNA sequence: TGTGCCAGCAGCGGATGGGCTCGAGGACAGGGGTTCGCTGGAAACACCATATATTTT. Translating it yields CASSGWARGQGFAGNTIYF.

This clone appeared a few times. The rearrangement joins TRBV7-3 to TRBJ2-7; D gene uncertain. Germline-derived CDR1 and CDR2 are SGHTA and FQGTGA. The CDR3 consists of 13 residues. Trimming cost V 1 base and J 4 bases, with 8 bases left between them. CDR3 DNA: TGTGCCAGCAGCTTAAGCGGAATGTACGAGCAGTACTTC. It codes for CASSLSGMYEQYF. The complete variable domain, with remaining parts taken from reference TRBV7-3 and TRBJ2-7, reads GAGVSQTPSNKVTEKGKYVELRCDPISGHTALYWYRQSLGQGPEFLIYFQGTGAADDSGLPNDRFFAVRPEGSVSTLKIQRTERGDSAVYLCASSLSGMYEQYFGPGTRLTVT.

The chain carries TRBV29-1 and TRBJ1-4, with unresolved D. CDR1 SQVTM and CDR2 ANQGSEA come from the germline V gene. V lost 7 bases and J lost 2, with 11 bases in between. The CDR3 totals 13 residues. CDR3 sequence: CSASGGTNEKLFF. The CDR3 coding sequence is TGCAGCGCATCAGGTGGGACTAATGAAAAACTGTTTTTT. The complete variable domain, with remaining parts taken from reference TRBV29-1 and TRBJ1-4, reads SAVISQKPSRDICQRGTSLTIQCQVDSQVTMMFWYRQQPGQSLTLIATANQGSEATYESGFVIDKFPISRPNLTFSTLTVSNMSPEDSSIYLCSASGGTNEKLFFGSGTQLSVL.

This chain uses TRBV19 with TRBJ1-2, with TRBD1 identical over 7 bases. V was pared by 9 bases and J by 4 bases, with 8 bases of the junction left unmatched. The CDR3 has 13 amino acids. Germline V lookup: CDR1 LNHDA, CDR2 SQIVND (reference sequence). CDR3 coding DNA: TGTGCCAGCAGACCAGGGGGATCCTATGGCTACACCTTC. Encoded protein: CASRPGGSYGYTF.

The V and J genes are TRBV6-6 and TRBJ2-7, with D unclear. Germline values: CDR1 MNHNY, CDR2 SVGAGI (reference sequence). Trimming cost V 2 bases and J 2 bases, with 7 bases left between them. The CDR3 has 13 residues. The CDR3: CASSYPQTYEQYF. The CDR3 nucleotides read TGTGCCAGCAGTTACCCGCAGACCTACGAGCAGTACTTC.

This sequence joins TRBV4-2 and TRBJ2-2; possible D gene TRBD1, 6 bases. The germline gives CDR1 LGHNA, CDR2 YNFKEQ. CDR3 length: 16 amino acids. The V and J ends lost 0 bases and 6 bases respectively, with 14 bases between them. The CDR3 sequence: CASSQESRGAPGELFF. In DNA form, the CDR3 reads TGTGCCAGCAGCCAAGAGAGCAGGGGCGCCCCCGGGGAGCTGTTTTTT.